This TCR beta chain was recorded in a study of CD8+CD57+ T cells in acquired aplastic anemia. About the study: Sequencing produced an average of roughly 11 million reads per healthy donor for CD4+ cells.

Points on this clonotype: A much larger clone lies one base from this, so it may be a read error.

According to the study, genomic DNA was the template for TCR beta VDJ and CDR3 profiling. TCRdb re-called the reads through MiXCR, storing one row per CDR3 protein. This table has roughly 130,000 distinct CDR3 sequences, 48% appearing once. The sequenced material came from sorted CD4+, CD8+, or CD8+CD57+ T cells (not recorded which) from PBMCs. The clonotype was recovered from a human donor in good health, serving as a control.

The CDR3 DNA reads TGTGCCAGCCGGGACAGGGGCACTGAAGCTTTCTTT. Translated: CASRDRGTEAFF. This chain joins TRBV9 and TRBJ1-1; 10 bases line up with TRBD1. The ends lost 7 bases at V and 4 bases at J; junction bases unmatched: 1. The V gene's germline CDR1 is SGDLS and CDR2 YYNGEE. The CDR3 spans 12 residues.